This T cell receptor (beta chain) was captured by sequencing in a study of siplizumab effects on memory and regulatory T cells. Study-wide points: Whether the proliferating Tregs (from siplizumab cultures) were suppressive was not confirmed. The naive T cell population seemed more diverse than memory cells and seemed a major contributor to the alloresponse. Alloreactive sequences traceable to unstimulated CD4+ memory cells declined significantly under siplizumab. Mappable alloreactive CD4+ clones were on average around 66% Treg-derived with siplizumab, around 26% in controls.

This CDR3 comprises 16 residues. Per germline, CDR1 MGHRA and CDR2 YSYEKL. J gave up 6 bases and V 0 bases, and 5 bases lay outside the gene matches. Turning to this clone: Antigen specificity is unknown.

Only in-frame clones appear in the TCRdb table, and some are missing; sequencing was by immunoSEQ multiplex PCR. This sample has about 97,000 clones, with 92% found just once. The receptor's source is a human donor in good health. The sequencing input was CD4+ T cells sorted from blood. V is TRBV4-1 and J is TRBJ2-1; TRBD2 matches 10 bases. Here the CDR3 reads CASSQDLAGVSNEQFF. The CDR3 region has the DNA TGCGCCAGCAGCCAAGATCTAGCGGGAGTAAGCAATGAGCAGTTCTTC.